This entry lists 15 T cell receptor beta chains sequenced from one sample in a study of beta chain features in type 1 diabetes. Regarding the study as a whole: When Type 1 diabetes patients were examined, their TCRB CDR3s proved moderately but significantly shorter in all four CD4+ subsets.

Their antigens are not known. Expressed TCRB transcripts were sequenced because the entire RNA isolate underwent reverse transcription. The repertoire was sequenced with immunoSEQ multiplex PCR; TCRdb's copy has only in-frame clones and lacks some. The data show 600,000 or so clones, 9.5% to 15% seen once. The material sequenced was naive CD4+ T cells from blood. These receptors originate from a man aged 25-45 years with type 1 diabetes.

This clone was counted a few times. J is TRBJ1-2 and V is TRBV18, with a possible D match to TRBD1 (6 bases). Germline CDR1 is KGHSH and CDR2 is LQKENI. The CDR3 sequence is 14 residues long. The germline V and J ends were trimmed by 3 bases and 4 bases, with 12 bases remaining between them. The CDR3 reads CASSPGQVGYGYTF. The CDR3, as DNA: TGTGCCAGCTCACCGGGACAAGTTGGCTATGGCTACACCTTC.

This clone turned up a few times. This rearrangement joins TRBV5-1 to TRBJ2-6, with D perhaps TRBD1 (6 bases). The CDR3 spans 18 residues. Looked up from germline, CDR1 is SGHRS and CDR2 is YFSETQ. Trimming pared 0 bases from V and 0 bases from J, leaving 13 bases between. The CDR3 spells CASSLAGTTSSGANVLTF. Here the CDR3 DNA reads TGCGCCAGCAGCTTGGCCGGGACAACCAGCTCTGGGGCCAACGTCCTGACTTTC.

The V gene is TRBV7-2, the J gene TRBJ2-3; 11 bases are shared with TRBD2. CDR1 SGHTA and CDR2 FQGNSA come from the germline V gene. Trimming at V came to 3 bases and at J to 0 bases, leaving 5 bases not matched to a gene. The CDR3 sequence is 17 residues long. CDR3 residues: CASSLFSGGASTDTQYF. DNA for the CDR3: TGTGCCAGCAGCTTGTTTAGCGGGGGGGCTAGCACAGATACGCAGTATTTT.

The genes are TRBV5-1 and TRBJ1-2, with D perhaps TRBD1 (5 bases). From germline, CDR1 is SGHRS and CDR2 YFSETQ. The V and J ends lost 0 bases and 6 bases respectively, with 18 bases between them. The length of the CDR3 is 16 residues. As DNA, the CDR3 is TGCGCCAGCAGCTTGGCCGGACTCCCCGGGACCCATGGCTACACCTTC. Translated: CASSLAGLPGTHGYTF.

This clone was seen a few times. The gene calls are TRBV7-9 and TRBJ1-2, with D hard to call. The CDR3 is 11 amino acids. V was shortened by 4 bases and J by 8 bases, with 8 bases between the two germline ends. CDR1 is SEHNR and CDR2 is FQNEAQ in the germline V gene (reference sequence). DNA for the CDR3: TGTGCCAGCAGCTCAACGAGGGGCTACACCTTC. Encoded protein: CASSSTRGYTF. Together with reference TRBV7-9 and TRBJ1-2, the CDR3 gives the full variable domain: DTGVSQNPRHKITKRGQNVTFRCDPISEHNRLYWYRQTLGQGPEFLTYFQNEAQLEKSRLLSDRFSAERPKGSFSTLEIQRTEQGDSAMYLCASSSTRGYTFGSGTRLTVV.

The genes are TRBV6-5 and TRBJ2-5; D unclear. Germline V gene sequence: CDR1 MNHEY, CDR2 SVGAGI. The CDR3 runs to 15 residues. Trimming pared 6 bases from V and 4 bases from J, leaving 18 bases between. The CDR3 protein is CASRRSGHGRETQYF. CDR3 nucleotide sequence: TGTGCCAGCAGAAGGTCGGGCCACGGGCGAGAGACCCAGTACTTC.

This chain's CDR3 is CASSLGAAGANVLTF. CDR3 DNA sequence: TGTGCCAGCAGCTTAGGGGCGGCTGGGGCCAACGTCCTGACTTTC. The chain is built from TRBV11-3 and TRBJ2-6; the D is unclear. This CDR3 is built from 15 residues. Germline V CDR1 and CDR2: SGHNT, YENEEA. Trimming removed 1 base at V and 2 bases at J, with 6 bases between.

The CDR3 region is CASREGVGDTQYF. Written as DNA, the CDR3 is TGTGCCTCTAGAGAGGGGGTGGGAGATACGCAGTATTTT. The J gene is TRBJ2-3, the V gene TRBV6-6, with a possible D match to TRBD1 (6 bases). This CDR3 comprises 13 residues. The V gene's germline CDR1 is MNHNY and CDR2 SVGAGI (reference sequence). V was trimmed by 11 bases and J by 5 bases, leaving 17 bases between them.

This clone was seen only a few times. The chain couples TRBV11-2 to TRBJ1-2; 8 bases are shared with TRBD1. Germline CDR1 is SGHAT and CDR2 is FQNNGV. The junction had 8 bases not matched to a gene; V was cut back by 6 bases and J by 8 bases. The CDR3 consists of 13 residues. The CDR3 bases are TGTGCCAGCAGTCAGGACAGGGTATTCGGCTACACCTTC. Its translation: CASSQDRVFGYTF.

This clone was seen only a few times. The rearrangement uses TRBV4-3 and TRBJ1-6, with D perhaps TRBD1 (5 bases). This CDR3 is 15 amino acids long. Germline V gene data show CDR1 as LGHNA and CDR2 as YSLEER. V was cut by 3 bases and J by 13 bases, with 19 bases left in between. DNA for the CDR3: TGCGCCAGCAGCCAGGGGAAAGGGGACCCTTTCCCCCTCCACTTT. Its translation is CASSQGKGDPFPLHF.

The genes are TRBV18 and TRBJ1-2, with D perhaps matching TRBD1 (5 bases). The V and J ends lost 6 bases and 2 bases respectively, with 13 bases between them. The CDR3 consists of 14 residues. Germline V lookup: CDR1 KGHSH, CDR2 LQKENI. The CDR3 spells CASSPLGVNYGYTF. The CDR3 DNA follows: TGTGCCAGCTCTCCGCTGGGGGTCAACTATGGCTACACCTTC. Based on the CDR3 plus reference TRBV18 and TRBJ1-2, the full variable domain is NAGVMQNPRHLVRRRGQEARLRCSPMKGHSHVYWYRQLPEEGLKFMVYLQKENIIDESGMPKERFSAEFPKEGPSILRIQQVVRGDSAAYFCASSPLGVNYGYTFGSGTRLTVV.

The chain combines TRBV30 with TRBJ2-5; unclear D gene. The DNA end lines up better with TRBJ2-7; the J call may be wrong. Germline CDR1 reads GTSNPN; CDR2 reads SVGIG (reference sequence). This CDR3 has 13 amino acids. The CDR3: CAWSAKTTYEQYF. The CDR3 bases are TGTGCCTGGAGTGCTAAGACCACCTACGAGCAGTACTTC.

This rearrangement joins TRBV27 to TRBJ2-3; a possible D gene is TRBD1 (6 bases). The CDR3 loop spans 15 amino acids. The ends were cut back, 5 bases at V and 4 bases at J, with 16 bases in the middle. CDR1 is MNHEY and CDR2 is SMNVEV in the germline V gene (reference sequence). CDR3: CASSLTRNRADTQYF. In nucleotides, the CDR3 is TGTGCCAGCAGTCTCACTAGAAACAGGGCAGATACGCAGTATTTT.

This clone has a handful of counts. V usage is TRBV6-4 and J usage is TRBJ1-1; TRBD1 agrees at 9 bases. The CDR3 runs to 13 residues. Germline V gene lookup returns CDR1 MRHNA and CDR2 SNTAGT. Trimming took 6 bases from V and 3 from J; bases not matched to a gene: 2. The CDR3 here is CASRQGADTEAFF. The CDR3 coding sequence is TGTGCCAGCAGACAGGGGGCCGACACTGAAGCTTTCTTT.

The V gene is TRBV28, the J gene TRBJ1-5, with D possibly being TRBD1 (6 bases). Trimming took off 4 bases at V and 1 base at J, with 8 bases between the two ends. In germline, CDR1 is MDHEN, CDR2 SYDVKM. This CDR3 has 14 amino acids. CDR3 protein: CASSSGVSNQPQHF. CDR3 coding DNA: TGTGCCAGCAGTTCAGGGGTCAGCAATCAGCCCCAGCATTTT.